These 25 T cell receptor beta chains share one sample of origin, sequenced in a study of T cells in Graves' hyperthyroidism and ophthalmopathy (dated by TCRdb to the late 2010s). The library was made by multiplex PCR. Sequenced using an Illumina HiSeq 2000. The TCR beta CDR3 regions were amplified from RNA transcripts. A first-round RT-PCR of the TCR CDR3 used the HTBI primer set with the Qiagen OneStep RT-PCR kit. Starting from the raw public reads, TCRdb applied fastp trimming at Q25, assembled clones with MiXCR and retained in-frame beta chains. Rows with one shared CDR3 protein collapse into an entry with the most common genes and DNA. The table for this sample lists around 430,000 distinct CDR3 sequences; 15% of them were counted only once. Approximately 32% of the sample goes to the ten largest clones. Sequenced: blood. These receptors were taken from a woman aged 25 to 39 with Graves' hyperthyroidism.

This clonotype appeared many times. The chain couples TRBV28 to TRBJ2-5; no definite D call. The CDR3 has 17 residues. The ends were cut back, 4 bases at V and 2 bases at J, with 20 bases in the middle. Germline V CDR1 and CDR2: MDHEN, SYDVKM. The CDR3, as DNA: TGTGCCAGCAGTTCCCCCTCAGGTCCCGATTCACAAGAGACCCAGTACTTC. Encoded protein: CASSSPSGPDSQETQYF.

This clonotype appeared once. This rearrangement joins TRBV5-1 to TRBJ2-5; weak D call: TRBD1 (5 bases). Germline V lookup: CDR1 SGHRS, CDR2 YFSETQ. The CDR3 has 15 residues. Trimming cost V 0 bases and J 3 bases, with 12 bases left between them. The CDR3 is CASSLALTEKETQYF. Here the CDR3 DNA reads TGCGCCAGCAGCTTGGCCTTGACAGAGAAAGAGACCCAGTACTTC.

V and J are TRBV4-2 and TRBJ1-4; 9 positions match TRBD1. There are 16 residues in the CDR3. The V gene end was trimmed by 1 base and the J gene end by 11 bases; junction bases not matched to a gene: 11. The V gene's germline CDR1 is LGHNA and CDR2 YNFKEQ. This CDR3 reads CASSQVQGAKGEKLFF. CDR3 DNA: TGTGCCAGCAGCCAAGTACAGGGGGCAAAGGGGGAGAAACTGTTTTTT.

The V call is TRBV10-3, the J call TRBJ2-1; TRBD2 agrees at 9 bases. The germline V gene has CDR1 ENHRY and CDR2 SYGVKD. The CDR3 is 16 residues long. Trimming cost V 10 bases and J 2 bases; bases outside gene matches: 12. The CDR3 DNA reads as TGTGCCACCCTCAGAGGTAGCGGGAGCCCCTACAATGAGCAGTTCTTC. Residues: CATLRGSGSPYNEQFF.

The table lists this clonotype with a few counts. The rearrangement joins TRBV7-9 to TRBJ2-5; possible D gene TRBD2, 5 bases. Trimming removed 5 bases at V and 2 bases at J, with 9 bases between. The length of the CDR3 is 13 residues. Germline CDR1 reads SEHNR; CDR2 reads FQNEAQ (reference sequence). In DNA, the CDR3 is TGTGCCAGCAGCCGACGGACTCAAGAGACCCAGTACTTC. It is translated as CASSRRTQETQYF.

CDR3 sequence (DNA): TGTGCCAGCTTTCCTGGGGTGGGGTACGAGCAGTACTTC. It yields the protein CASFPGVGYEQYF. V gene TRBV28 combines with J gene TRBJ2-7; D not resolved. Trimming stripped 8 bases from V and 4 bases from J, with 15 bases between. Germline loops: CDR1 MDHEN, CDR2 SYDVKM. This CDR3 is 13 amino acids long.

This rearrangement joins TRBV20-1 to TRBJ2-1; TRBD2 matches 9 bases. The length of the CDR3 is 14 residues. The germline gives CDR1 DFQATT, CDR2 SNEGSKA (reference sequence). V was pared by 0 bases and J by 9 bases, with 6 bases of the junction left unmatched. The CDR3 loop is CSAREREGLREQFF. The CDR3 coding sequence is TGCAGTGCTAGAGAGCGGGAGGGCCTACGTGAGCAGTTCTTC.

This clonotype occurred a few times. The V gene is TRBV12-3 or TRBV12-4, the J gene TRBJ2-6; D gene ambiguous. V lost 5 bases, J lost 0 bases, and 11 bases lay in between. The CDR3 spans 16 residues. CDR3 sequence (DNA): TGTGCCAGCAGTCCGAAAGGGCCCTCTGGGGCCAACGTCCTGACTTTC. Translation: CASSPKGPSGANVLTF.

This chain joins TRBV20-1 and TRBJ2-1; 11 positions agree with TRBD2. From germline, CDR1 is DFQATT and CDR2 SNEGSKA (reference sequence). The CDR3 runs 18 residues. J gave up 4 bases and V 2 bases, and 13 bases lay outside the gene matches. The CDR3 spells CSARYTTSGSLWYNEQFF. CDR3 nucleotide sequence: TGCAGTGCTAGATACACCACTAGCGGGAGTCTCTGGTACAATGAGCAGTTCTTC.

The chain uses TRBV4-1 and TRBJ2-5; maybe TRBD2 (5 bases). The germline gives CDR1 MGHRA, CDR2 YSYEKL. The CDR3 sequence is 14 residues long. The ends were cut back, 1 base at V and 4 bases at J, with 10 bases in the middle. The CDR3 DNA follows: TGCGCCAGCAGCCAAGCGAGGGCGGGAGAGACCCAGTACTTC. Protein sequence: CASSQARAGETQYF.

At least ten counts were recorded for this clonotype. The J gene is TRBJ2-7, the V gene TRBV6-2 or TRBV6-3; TRBD2 matches at 9 bases. Germline V gene data show CDR1 as MNHEY and CDR2 as SVGEGT. The CDR3 is made up of 19 amino acids. Trimming cost V 5 bases and J 0 bases; bases outside gene matches: 17. CDR3 DNA: TGTGCCAGCAGTCTCCCGGGACTAGCAGTGACGAGGATCTCCTACGAGCAGTACTTC. Amino acid sequence: CASSLPGLAVTRISYEQYF.

The rearrangement uses TRBV19 and TRBJ2-2, with D unclear. The V gene lost 6 bases and the J gene lost 0 bases, with 8 bases spanning the gap. This CDR3 region has 14 residues. Germline V gene lookup returns CDR1 LNHDA and CDR2 SQIVND (reference sequence). The chain's CDR3 is CASRDATNTGELFF. For the CDR3, the DNA is TGTGCCAGTAGAGACGCCACGAACACCGGGGAGCTGTTTTTT.

In this sample, this clonotype turned up many times. The rearrangement joins TRBV7-3 to TRBJ2-5; the D gene is possibly TRBD2 (5 bases). The CDR3 contains 13 residues. V was clipped by 3 bases and J by 6 bases, with 11 bases between them. Germline lookup yields CDR1 SGHTA and CDR2 FQGTGA. This CDR3 is CASSFDGSKTQYF. CDR3 DNA sequence: TGTGCCAGCAGCTTTGATGGGAGTAAGACCCAGTACTTC.

This clonotype was detected only a few times. The chain combines TRBV5-6 with TRBJ2-1, with D perhaps matching TRBD1 (5 bases). The ends were cut back, 2 bases at V and 0 bases at J, with 15 bases in the middle. Germline CDR1 SGHDT, CDR2 YYEEEE. The CDR3 has 17 amino acids. CDR3 residues: CASSLEDTWSSYNEQFF. The CDR3 coding sequence is TGTGCCAGCAGCTTAGAGGACACCTGGAGCTCCTACAATGAGCAGTTCTTC.

This clonotype was seen ten or more times. The V and J genes are TRBV19 and TRBJ1-1; possibly TRBD1 for D (6 bases). Deletions cut 4 bases from V and 4 bases from J, with 13 bases between. Germline loops: CDR1 LNHDA, CDR2 SQIVND (reference sequence). CDR3 size: 14 residues. CDR3 region: CASSKGGRGTEAFF. As DNA, the CDR3 is TGTGCCAGTAGTAAGGGGGGCAGAGGCACTGAAGCTTTCTTT.

This clonotype was observed a handful of times. The chain links TRBV5-5 to TRBJ2-2, with TRBD2 matching over 9 bases. Trimming took 4 bases from V and 2 from J; bases not matched to a gene: 3. The CDR3 loop spans 15 amino acids. The germline V gene encodes CDR1 SGHKS and CDR2 YYEKEE (reference sequence). DNA of the CDR3: TGTGCCAGCAGCCGTAGCGGGAGCAACACCGGGGAGCTGTTTTTT. Amino acid sequence: CASSRSGSNTGELFF.

About this clonotype itself: The junction and the germline gene differ at one end; a read error may be behind it. This chain uses TRBV20-1 with TRBJ1-5; 10 bases fit TRBD1. The CDR3 runs to 13 residues. The germline V gene has CDR1 DFQATT and CDR2 SNEGSKA (reference sequence). The CDR3 DNA sequence: TGCAGTGCTCGACAGGGGGCCCGGCAGCCCCAACATTTT. It is translated as CSARQGARQPQHF.

The rearrangement uses TRBV18 and TRBJ1-5; 9 positions agree with TRBD1. CDR3 length equals 17 residues. The V gene end was trimmed by 6 bases and the J gene end by 7 bases; junction bases not matched to a gene: 16. Germline CDR1 and CDR2: KGHSH and LQKENI. The CDR3, as DNA: TGTGCCAGCTCGCCGGGCCCGACAGGGGGGGGTCGGCAGCCCCAGCATTTT. Protein: CASSPGPTGGGRQPQHF.

The table lists this clonotype with a few counts. A much bigger clone sits one base away, suggesting this may be a read error. The J gene is TRBJ2-1, the V gene TRBV28; TRBD2 agrees at 10 bases. The CDR3 has 15 residues. Looked up from germline, CDR1 is MDHEN and CDR2 is SYDVKM. CDR3 protein: CASSSSSGRLNEQSF. Here the CDR3 DNA reads TGTGCCAGCAGTTCCTCTAGCGGGAGATTGAATGAGCAGTCCTTC.

This clonotype was found a few times. The chain uses TRBV7-9 and TRBJ2-5, with D perhaps TRBD2 (6 bases). Trimming shortened V by 3 bases and J by 5 bases, and 13 bases separated the two germline ends. This CDR3 has 14 amino acids. The germline CDR1 and CDR2 sequences are SEHNR and FQNEAQ (reference sequence). The CDR3 protein is CASSFGGNLETQYF. In nucleotides, the CDR3 is TGTGCCAGCAGCTTTGGAGGGAACTTGGAGACCCAGTACTTC.

The chain recombines TRBV9 with TRBJ2-1, with D possibly matching TRBD2 (6 bases). The CDR3 has 15 residues. Trimming left V 4 bases short and J 5 bases short, with 16 bases between. The germline gives CDR1 SGDLS, CDR2 YYNGEE. CDR3 region: CASSPRIERDNEQFF. DNA of the CDR3: TGTGCCAGCAGCCCCCGCATAGAGCGGGACAATGAGCAGTTCTTC.

This clonotype showed up many times. The chain joins TRBV12-3 or TRBV12-4 to TRBJ2-1; 8 bases agree with TRBD2. After removal of 6 bases from V and 4 bases from J, the junction contained 5 bases not matched to a gene. This CDR3 spans 14 amino acids. The CDR3 reads CASRSSGPYNEQFF. The DNA of the CDR3 is TGTGCCAGCAGATCTAGCGGGCCTTACAATGAGCAGTTCTTC.

This sequence joins TRBV4-1 and TRBJ2-1; 11 bases match TRBD2. Germline V CDR1 and CDR2: MGHRA, YSYEKL. The junction had 5 bases not matched to a gene; V was cut back by 3 bases and J by 4 bases. This CDR3 spans 16 amino acids. The CDR3 is CASSQLGLAEYNEQFF. In DNA, the CDR3 is TGCGCCAGCAGCCAGTTGGGACTAGCGGAGTACAATGAGCAGTTCTTC.

This clonotype was recorded at least ten times. The V gene is TRBV29-1, the J gene TRBJ2-5, with 7 nucleotides matching TRBD1. The V gene's germline CDR1 is SQVTM and CDR2 ANQGSEA. The CDR3 has 12 residues. Germline trimming cut 3 bases from V and 5 bases from J; bases unmatched to any gene: 3. CDR3 sequence (DNA): TGCAGCGTTGACTCAGGGGGTGAGACCCAGTACTTC. Amino acid sequence: CSVDSGGETQYF.

This clonotype ranks as medium-sized. The gene calls are TRBV28 and TRBJ2-4; D is ambiguous. V was clipped by 3 bases and J by 1 base, with 13 bases between them. Germline V gene sequence: CDR1 MDHEN, CDR2 SYDVKM. This CDR3 comprises 16 residues. CDR3: CASSFPRTGAKNIQYF. DNA for the CDR3: TGTGCCAGCAGTTTCCCCCGGACGGGCGCCAAAAACATTCAGTACTTC.